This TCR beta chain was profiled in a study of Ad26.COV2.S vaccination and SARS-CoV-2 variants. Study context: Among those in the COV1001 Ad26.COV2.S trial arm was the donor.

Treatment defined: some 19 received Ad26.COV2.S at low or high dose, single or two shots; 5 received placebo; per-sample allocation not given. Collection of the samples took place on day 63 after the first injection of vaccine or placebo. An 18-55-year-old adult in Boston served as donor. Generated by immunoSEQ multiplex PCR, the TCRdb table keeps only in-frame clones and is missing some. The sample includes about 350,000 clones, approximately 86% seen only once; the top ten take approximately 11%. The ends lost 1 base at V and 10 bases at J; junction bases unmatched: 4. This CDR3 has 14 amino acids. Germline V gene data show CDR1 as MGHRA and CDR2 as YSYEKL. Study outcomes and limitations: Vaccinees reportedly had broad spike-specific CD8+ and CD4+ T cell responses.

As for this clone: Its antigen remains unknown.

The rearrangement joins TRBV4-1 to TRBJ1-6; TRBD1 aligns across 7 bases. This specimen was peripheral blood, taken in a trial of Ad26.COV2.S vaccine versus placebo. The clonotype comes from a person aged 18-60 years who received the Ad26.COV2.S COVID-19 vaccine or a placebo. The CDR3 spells CASSQGQGGSPLHF. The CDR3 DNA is TGCGCCAGCAGCCAAGGACAGGGAGGATCACCCCTCCACTTT.